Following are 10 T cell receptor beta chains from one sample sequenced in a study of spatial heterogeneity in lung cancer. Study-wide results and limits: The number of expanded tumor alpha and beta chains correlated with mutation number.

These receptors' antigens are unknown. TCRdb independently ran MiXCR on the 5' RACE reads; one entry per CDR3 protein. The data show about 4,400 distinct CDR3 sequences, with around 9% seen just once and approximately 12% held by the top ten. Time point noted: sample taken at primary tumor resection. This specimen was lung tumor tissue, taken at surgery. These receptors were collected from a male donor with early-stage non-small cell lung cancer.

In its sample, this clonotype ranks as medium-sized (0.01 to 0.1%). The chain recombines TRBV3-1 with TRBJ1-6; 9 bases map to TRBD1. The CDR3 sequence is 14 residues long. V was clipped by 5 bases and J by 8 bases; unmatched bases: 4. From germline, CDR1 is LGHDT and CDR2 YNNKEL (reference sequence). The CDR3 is CASSTRQGDSPLHF. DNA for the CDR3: TGTGCCAGCAGCACCCGACAGGGGGATTCACCCCTCCACTTT.

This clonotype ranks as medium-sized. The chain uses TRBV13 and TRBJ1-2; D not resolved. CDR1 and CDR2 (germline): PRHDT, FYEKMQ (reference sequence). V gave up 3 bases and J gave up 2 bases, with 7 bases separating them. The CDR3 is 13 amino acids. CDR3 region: CASSLRVNYGYTF. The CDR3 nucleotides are TGTGCCAGCAGCTTGCGAGTGAACTATGGCTACACCTTC.

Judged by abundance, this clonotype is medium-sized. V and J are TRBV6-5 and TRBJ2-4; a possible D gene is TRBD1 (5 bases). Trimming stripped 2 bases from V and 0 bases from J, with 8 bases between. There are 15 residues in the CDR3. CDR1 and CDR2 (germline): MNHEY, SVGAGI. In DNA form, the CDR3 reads TGTGCCAGCAGTTACGGCCAGGGAGCCAAAAACATTCAGTACTTC. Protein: CASSYGQGAKNIQYF.

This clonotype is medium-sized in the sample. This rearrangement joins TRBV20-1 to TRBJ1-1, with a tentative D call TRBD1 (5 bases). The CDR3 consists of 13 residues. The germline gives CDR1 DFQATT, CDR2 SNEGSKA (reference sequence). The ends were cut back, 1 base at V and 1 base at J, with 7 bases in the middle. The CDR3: CSARGTSNTEAFF. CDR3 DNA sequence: TGCAGTGCTAGAGGGACATCGAACACTGAAGCTTTCTTT.

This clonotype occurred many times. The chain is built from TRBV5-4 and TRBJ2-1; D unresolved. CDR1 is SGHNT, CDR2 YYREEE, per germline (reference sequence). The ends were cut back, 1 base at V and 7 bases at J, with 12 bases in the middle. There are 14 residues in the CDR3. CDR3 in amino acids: CASSLRVARNEQFF. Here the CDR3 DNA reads TGTGCCAGCAGCTTGAGGGTCGCGCGTAATGAGCAGTTCTTC.

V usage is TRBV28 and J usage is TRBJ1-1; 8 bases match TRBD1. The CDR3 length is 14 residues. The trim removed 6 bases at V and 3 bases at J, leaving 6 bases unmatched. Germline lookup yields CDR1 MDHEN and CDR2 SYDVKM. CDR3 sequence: CASSPGGADTEAFF. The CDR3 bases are TGTGCCAGCAGCCCAGGGGGCGCGGACACTGAAGCTTTCTTT.

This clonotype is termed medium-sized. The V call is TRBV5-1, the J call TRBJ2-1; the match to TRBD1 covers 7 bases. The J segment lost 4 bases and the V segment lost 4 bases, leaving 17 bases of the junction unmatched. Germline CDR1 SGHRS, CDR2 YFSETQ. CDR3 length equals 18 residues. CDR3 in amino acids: CASSTADRAVALYNEQFF. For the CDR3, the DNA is TGCGCCAGCAGCACCGCAGACAGGGCGGTGGCGCTTTACAATGAGCAGTTCTTC. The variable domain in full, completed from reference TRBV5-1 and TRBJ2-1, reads KAGVTQTPRYLIKTRGQQVTLSCSPISGHRSVSWYQQTPGQGLQFLFEYFSETQRNKGNFPGRFSGRQFSNSRSEMNVSTLELGDSALYLCASSTADRAVALYNEQFFGPGTRLTVL.

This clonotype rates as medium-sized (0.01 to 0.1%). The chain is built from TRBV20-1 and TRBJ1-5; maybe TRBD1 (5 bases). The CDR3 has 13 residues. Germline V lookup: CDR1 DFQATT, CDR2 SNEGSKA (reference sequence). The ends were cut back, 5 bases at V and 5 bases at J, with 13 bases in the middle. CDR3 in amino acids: CSAHPGFDQPQHF. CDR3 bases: TGCAGTGCTCACCCAGGGTTCGATCAGCCCCAGCATTTT.

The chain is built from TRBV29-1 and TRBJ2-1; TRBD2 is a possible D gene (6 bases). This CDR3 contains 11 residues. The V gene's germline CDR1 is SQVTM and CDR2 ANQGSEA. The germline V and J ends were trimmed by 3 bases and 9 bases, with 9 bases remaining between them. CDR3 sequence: CSVEEGTEQFF. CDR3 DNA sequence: TGCAGCGTTGAGGAGGGTACTGAGCAGTTCTTC.

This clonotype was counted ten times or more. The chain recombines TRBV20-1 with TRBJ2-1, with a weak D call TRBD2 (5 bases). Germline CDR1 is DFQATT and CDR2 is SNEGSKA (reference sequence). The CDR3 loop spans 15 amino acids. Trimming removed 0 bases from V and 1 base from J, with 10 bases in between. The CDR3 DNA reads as TGCAGTGCTAGAGATCTGAGGGTATCCTACAATGAGCAGTTCTTC. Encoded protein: CSARDLRVSYNEQFF.